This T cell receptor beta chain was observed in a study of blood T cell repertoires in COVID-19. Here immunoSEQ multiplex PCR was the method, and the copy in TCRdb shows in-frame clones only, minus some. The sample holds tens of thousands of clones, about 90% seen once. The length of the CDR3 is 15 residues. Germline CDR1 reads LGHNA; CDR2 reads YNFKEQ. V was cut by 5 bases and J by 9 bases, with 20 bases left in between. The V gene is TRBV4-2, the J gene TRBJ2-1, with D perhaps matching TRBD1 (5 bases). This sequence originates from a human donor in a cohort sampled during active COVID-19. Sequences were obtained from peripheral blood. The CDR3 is CASSRGFVYQGEQFF. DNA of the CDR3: TGTGCCAGCAGCAGGGGCTTTGTCTATCAGGGTGAGCAGTTCTTC.